These 4 T cell receptor beta chains came from one sample sequenced in a study of beta chain features in type 1 diabetes. The investigators reverse transcribed all of the isolated RNA, so they sequenced expressed TCRB transcripts. The repertoire was sequenced with immunoSEQ multiplex PCR; TCRdb's copy has only in-frame clones and lacks some. The sample records 400,000 to 600,000 clones, approximately 30% being singletons. The sample consisted of naive CD4+ T cells from blood. The receptor set was obtained from a man aged 18 to 30 in good health.

This clone occurred a few times. This rearrangement joins TRBV30 to TRBJ1-1; D perhaps matches TRBD1 (5 bases). The CDR3 runs 13 residues. Germline V gives CDR1 GTSNPN, CDR2 SVGIG (reference sequence). With 4 bases removed from V and 5 bases from J, the gap between germline ends came to 14 bases. Written as DNA, the CDR3 is TGTGCCTGGACGTACGAGGGACCGACTGAAGCTTTCTTT. This translates into CAWTYEGPTEAFF.

The chain combines TRBV29-1 with TRBJ2-5; tentative D call: TRBD2 (6 bases). Deletions cut 7 bases from V and 1 base from J, with 22 bases between. CDR3 length: 16 amino acids. Germline CDR1 and CDR2: SQVTM and ANQGSEA. The CDR3 nucleotides are TGCAGCGCACTTCCCCTGCCCGGGCGGGGCCAAGAGACCCAGTACTTC. Protein sequence: CSALPLPGRGQETQYF.

In this sample, this clone turned up a few times. V usage is TRBV25-1 and J usage is TRBJ2-5; D not certain. The CDR3 spans 18 residues. Germline-derived CDR1 and CDR2 are MGHDK and SYGVNS. Trimming left V 2 bases short and J 2 bases short, with 21 bases between. CDR3 sequence (DNA): TGTGCCAGCAGTGAACACCTCGTGCGTGGTGATTGGCAAGAGACCCAGTACTTC. Translation gives CASSEHLVRGDWQETQYF.

This sequence joins TRBV5-1 and TRBJ2-1; 10 bases are shared with TRBD2. The germline V gene has CDR1 SGHRS and CDR2 YFSETQ. The CDR3 consists of 18 residues. V shed 2 bases and J 4 bases; nucleotides not matched to a gene: 12. The CDR3 loop is CASSLPPAGGINYNEQFF. The CDR3 DNA reads TGCGCCAGCAGCTTACCTCCAGCGGGAGGGATTAATTACAATGAGCAGTTCTTC.